The 6 T cell receptor beta chains reported below all come from one sample, sequenced in a study of Graves' ophthalmopathy and Graves' hyperthyroidism listed by TCRdb under 2018. Sequencer: Illumina HiSeq 2000. TCR beta CDR3 regions were amplified from RNA transcripts for repertoire sequencing. The first round of RT-PCR was done with HTBI primers and the Qiagen OneStep RT-PCR kit, and was followed by a second round of multiplex PCR, then size selection and purification. TCRdb took the public reads, trimmed them with fastp at Q25, ran MiXCR for clone calling and kept in-frame beta chains. All rows with the same CDR3 protein become a single entry with the most common DNA and genes. Present in this sample are 650,000 to 900,000 distinct CDR3 sequences, about 44% of which were seen just once. The ten largest clones add up to around 40% of the sample. The specimen sequenced was peripheral blood. These receptors all come from an adult man with Graves' ophthalmopathy.

This chain links TRBV6-1 with TRBJ1-4, with D hard to call. The ends were cut back, 5 bases at V and 4 bases at J, with 8 bases in the middle. The CDR3 covers 13 residues. CDR1 is MNHNS and CDR2 is SASEGT in the germline V gene. CDR3 loop: CASSQESNEKLFF. The CDR3 nucleotides read TGTGCCAGCAGTCAGGAGAGTAATGAAAAACTGTTTTTT.

This clonotype showed up just a few times. J is TRBJ1-2 and V is TRBV2; D ambiguous. CDR3 size: 12 residues. V lost 8 bases to trimming and J lost 2 bases, with 9 bases between them. In germline, CDR1 is SNHLY, CDR2 FYNNEI. The CDR3 region is CASSRPNYGYTF. The DNA for the CDR3 is TGTGCCAGCTCTCGGCCGAACTATGGCTACACCTTC.

This clonotype was detected a few times. This rearrangement joins TRBV11-1 to TRBJ2-7; 8 positions match TRBD1. The CDR3 runs to 15 residues. The germline gives CDR1 SGHAT, CDR2 FQDESV (reference sequence). V lost 4 bases to trimming and J lost 0 bases; unmatched junction nucleotides: 5. CDR3 DNA sequence: TGTGCCAGCAGCTCAACAGGGGGTGGCTCCTACGAGCAGTACTTC. Its protein product is CASSSTGGGSYEQYF.

The J gene is TRBJ2-7, the V gene TRBV19; D is tentatively TRBD1 or TRBD2 (5 bases each). V dropped 5 bases and J dropped 9 bases, with 26 bases sitting between them. This CDR3 is 16 amino acids long. CDR1 and CDR2 (germline): LNHDA, SQIVND (reference sequence). CDR3 region: CASSVRVGTSLHGQYF. The CDR3 DNA is TGTGCCAGTAGTGTCCGAGTCGGGACGTCCCTCCACGGGCAGTACTTC.

In this sample, this clonotype turned up a few times. This chain joins TRBV14 and TRBJ2-5, with 9 bases identical to TRBD1. The CDR3 contains 16 residues. Germline V gives CDR1 SGHDN, CDR2 FVKESK. The junction had 11 bases not matched to a gene; V was cut back by 4 bases and J by 5 bases. Written as DNA, the CDR3 is TGTGCCAGCAGCCCACAGGGGACAGGGATATTCGAGACCCAGTACTTC. Translation: CASSPQGTGIFETQYF.

This clonotype was detected a few times. Germline is not matched at one junction end, which may reflect a read error. The chain links TRBV29-1 to TRBJ2-5; 8 bases match TRBD1. The CDR3 contains 17 residues. The germline gives CDR1 SQVTM, CDR2 ANQGSEA. CDR3 sequence: CSAGQGPIWGAQETQYF. The CDR3 DNA follows: TGTAGCGCCGGACAGGGACCAATTTGGGGAGCCCAAGAGACCCAGTACTTC.